The 27 T cell receptor beta chains below all came from one sample that was sequenced in a study of T-cell memory formation after mild COVID-19. TCRdb ran MiXCR on the 5' RACE reads and lists one entry per CDR3 protein. The profile shows approximately 350,000 distinct CDR3 sequences, 13% to 15% of them singletons. Material for sequencing was PBMCs or a T cell subset sorted from them (not recorded which). The source is a man aged 18 to 30 who had mild COVID-19 (a few samples of this study predate the infection). Cell type and time point are not known.

This clonotype has only a few counts. The J gene is TRBJ2-1, the V gene TRBV5-1; TRBD1 matches at 9 bases. Trimming at V came to 4 bases and at J to 7 bases, leaving 9 bases not matched to a gene. CDR3 length: 15 residues. From germline, CDR1 is SGHRS and CDR2 YFSETQ. CDR3 nucleotides: TGCGCCAGCAGCCGACAGGGGGAGGGGCGAAATGAGCAGTTCTTC. It specifies CASSRQGEGRNEQFF.

This clonotype was seen ten or more times. The rearrangement links TRBV7-9 to TRBJ1-5, with D unclear. Germline values: CDR1 SEHNR, CDR2 FQNEAQ (reference sequence). Between the trimmed V and J ends, which lost 5 bases and 9 bases, there was a span of 11 bases. The CDR3 consists of 12 residues. As DNA, the CDR3 is TGTGCCAGCAGCGACTCATCGGGGCCCCAGCATTTT. This codes for CASSDSSGPQHF.

This chain uses TRBV9 with TRBJ1-2, with a possible D match to TRBD1 (5 bases). The CDR3 spans 13 residues. Germline loops: CDR1 SGDLS, CDR2 YYNGEE. The V end lost 0 bases, the J end lost 7 bases, and 10 bases lay between the germline ends. Here the CDR3 DNA reads TGTGCCAGCAGCGTAGCTCAGGGCGGTGGCTACACCTTC. This sequence encodes CASSVAQGGGYTF.

There are a few counts of this clonotype. The V gene is TRBV9, the J gene TRBJ2-7, with D possibly TRBD1 on 5 matching bases. Germline CDR1 and CDR2: SGDLS and YYNGEE. There are 13 residues in the CDR3. V lost 3 bases and J 6 bases, leaving 13 bases between the germline ends. CDR3 residues: CASSAPQGGEQYF. The CDR3 DNA reads as TGTGCCAGCAGCGCACCTCAGGGCGGCGAGCAGTACTTC.

This chain connects TRBV10-3 to TRBJ2-7; no firm D call. In germline, CDR1 is ENHRY, CDR2 SYGVKD. Trimming left V 6 bases short and J 4 bases short, with 16 bases between. The CDR3 has 14 amino acids. Here the CDR3 DNA reads TGTGCCATCAGCGTTCCCGGGTCCTCTTACGAGCAGTACTTC. Translation: CAISVPGSSYEQYF.

This clonotype was seen only a few times. The chain recombines TRBV7-9 with TRBJ2-1; TRBD2 matches 8 bases. This CDR3 contains 16 residues. V trimming: 5 bases; J trimming: 8 bases; junction bases outside the gene matches: 14. From germline, CDR1 is SEHNR and CDR2 FQNEAQ (reference sequence). This CDR3 is CASSLYSGVGLDEQFF. The CDR3 nucleotides are TGTGCCAGCAGCCTATATAGCGGGGTCGGGTTGGATGAGCAGTTCTTC.

In its sample, this clonotype was seen a few times. The chain links TRBV4-1 to TRBJ2-5; TRBD1 might be the D (6 bases). The CDR3 has 15 residues. V lost 3 bases and J 1 base, leaving 12 bases between the germline ends. Germline CDR1 and CDR2: MGHRA and YSYEKL. CDR3 DNA sequence: TGCGCCAGCAGCCAGGGGGACACCCCCCAAGAGACCCAGTACTTC. Translation gives CASSQGDTPQETQYF.

This clonotype has a count of ten or more. The rearrangement links TRBV7-3 to TRBJ2-1; 10 bases are shared with TRBD2. The CDR3 is made up of 17 amino acids. The V and J ends lost 3 bases and 8 bases, in that order; junction bases with no gene match: 13. Per the germline V gene, CDR1 is SGHTA and CDR2 is FQGTGA. CDR3 DNA: TGTGCCAGCAGCTTCGCGCTTACTAGCGGGGCCGGCCATGAGCAGTTCTTC. Its translation: CASSFALTSGAGHEQFF.

This clonotype has a count of ten or more. As DNA, the CDR3 is TGTGCCAGCACCGGGACAGTACGTTTCACAGATACGCAGTATTTT. It yields the protein CASTGTVRFTDTQYF. The J gene is TRBJ2-3, the V gene TRBV12-3 or TRBV12-4; 7 nucleotides align to TRBD1. CDR3 length: 15 amino acids. The V gene end was trimmed by 7 bases and the J gene end by 2 bases; junction bases not matched to a gene: 9.

This clonotype occurred many times. The J gene is TRBJ2-7, the V gene TRBV4-1, with D perhaps matching TRBD1 (6 bases). Germline values: CDR1 MGHRA, CDR2 YSYEKL. The CDR3 runs 17 residues. Deletions cut 0 bases from V and 0 bases from J, with 15 bases between. The CDR3 here is CASSQDIVTGPSYEQYF. DNA for the CDR3: TGCGCCAGCAGCCAAGATATCGTGACAGGTCCCTCCTACGAGCAGTACTTC.

There are many counts of this clonotype. The CDR3 spells CASSPRQTYTGELFF. For the CDR3, the DNA is TGTGCCAGCAGTCCCCGACAGACATACACCGGGGAGCTGTTTTTT. The V gene is TRBV12-3 or TRBV12-4, the J gene TRBJ2-2, with D tentatively TRBD1 (5 bases). The CDR3 contains 15 residues. V was pared by 5 bases and J by 3 bases, with 13 bases between.

This clonotype was seen a handful of times. This sequence joins TRBV20-1 and TRBJ1-1; D possibly corresponds to TRBD1 (6 bases). The V end was cut by 3 bases, the J end by 3 bases, with 14 bases between. There are 14 residues in the CDR3. Germline-derived CDR1 and CDR2 are DFQATT and SNEGSKA (reference sequence). In nucleotides, the CDR3 is TGCAGTGCTAGTCGGGGGGGCGGGTACACTGAAGCTTTCTTT. Translation gives CSASRGGGYTEAFF.

On this clonotype itself: One end of the junction varies from germline; a read error may be responsible. The chain carries TRBV5-6 and TRBJ2-5, with D unclear. The CDR3 spans 11 residues. CDR1 and CDR2 (germline): SGHDT, YYEEEE. CDR3 DNA: TGTGCCAGCAGCTCCCAAGAGACCGAGTACTTC. Protein product: CASSSQETEYF.

The sample holds a few counts of this clonotype. The rearrangement uses TRBV12-5 and TRBJ2-5, with D perhaps being TRBD1 or TRBD2 (5 bases each). V lost 1 base, J lost 2 bases, and 8 bases lay in between. This CDR3 spans 14 amino acids. Looked up from germline, CDR1 is LGHNT and CDR2 is FRNRAP. The CDR3 here is CASGLGWGQETQYF. CDR3 coding DNA: TGTGCTAGTGGTTTGGGATGGGGGCAAGAGACCCAGTACTTC.

This clonotype appeared a few times. The J gene is TRBJ2-5, the V gene TRBV7-2; TRBD1 is a possible D gene (5 bases). CDR1 is SGHTA, CDR2 FQGNSA, per germline. This CDR3 has 14 residues. Trimming stripped 5 bases from V and 2 bases from J, with 12 bases between. CDR3 region: CASSPRQLQETQYF. The DNA of the CDR3 is TGTGCCAGCAGCCCAAGACAGCTACAAGAGACCCAGTACTTC.

Only a few counts were recorded for this clonotype. The chain links TRBV10-3 to TRBJ2-3; 8 bases fit TRBD2. Germline V lookup: CDR1 ENHRY, CDR2 SYGVKD. J was trimmed by 5 bases and V by 4 bases; bases with no gene match: 5. The CDR3 length is 14 residues. The CDR3 nucleotides are TGTGCCATCAGTGCGAGCGGGGGCCAAGATACGCAGTATTTT. The encoded protein is CAISASGGQDTQYF.

This clonotype was found a few times. This chain links TRBV12-3 or TRBV12-4 with TRBJ1-5; 9 positions match TRBD1. The CDR3 loop spans 16 amino acids. Trimming at V came to 2 bases and at J to 6 bases, leaving 8 bases not matched to a gene. The CDR3 DNA is TGTGCCAGCAGTTTAAGAGGGGGACAGGGCGGTCAGCCCCAGCATTTT. Protein sequence: CASSLRGGQGGQPQHF.

CDR3 DNA sequence: TGTGCCACCAGCAGAGATCGGGGACGCTTAGAAGCTTTCTTT. This gives the protein CATSRDRGRLEAFF. The chain links TRBV15 to TRBJ1-1; possibly TRBD1 for D (5 bases). V was clipped by 0 bases and J by 8 bases, with 13 bases between them. Per the germline V gene, CDR1 is LNHNV and CDR2 is YYDKDF (reference sequence). The CDR3 length is 14 residues.

This clonotype was seen once. This sequence joins TRBV30 and TRBJ2-7; TRBD2 might be the D (5 bases). V was cut by 5 bases and J by 6 bases, with 20 bases left in between. The CDR3 has 14 residues. Germline V gives CDR1 GTSNPN, CDR2 SVGIG (reference sequence). The CDR3 is CAWRPTDSILEQYF. The CDR3 bases are TGTGCCTGGCGTCCGACGGACTCCATTCTCGAGCAGTACTTC.

The chain carries TRBV7-9 and TRBJ1-5; no clear D. Germline assignment: CDR1 SEHNR and CDR2 FQNEAQ (reference sequence). The length of the CDR3 is 15 residues. V lost 5 bases, J lost 7 bases, and 18 bases lay in between. The CDR3 DNA is TGTGCCAGCAGCCCGTCGACCGGGTACGGGCAGCCCCAGCATTTT. Translated, it gives CASSPSTGYGQPQHF.

This clonotype was counted only a few times. The rearrangement uses TRBV7-3 and TRBJ2-1; tentative D call: TRBD1 (6 bases). Between the trimmed V and J ends, which lost 1 base and 0 bases, there was a span of 7 bases. Germline CDR1 SGHTA, CDR2 FQGTGA. CDR3 length equals 15 residues. This CDR3 is CASSLIGGSYNEQFF. In DNA form, the CDR3 reads TGTGCCAGCAGCTTAATAGGGGGCTCCTACAATGAGCAGTTCTTC. The entire variable domain, with the rest obtained from reference TRBV7-3 and TRBJ2-1, is as follows: GAGVSQTPSNKVTEKGKYVELRCDPISGHTALYWYRQSLGQGPEFLIYFQGTGAADDSGLPNDRFFAVRPEGSVSTLKIQRTERGDSAVYLCASSLIGGSYNEQFFGPGTRLTVL.

This clonotype was detected ten times or more. This chain connects TRBV5-4 to TRBJ2-2; the D gene could be TRBD1 or TRBD2 (6 bases each). Looked up from germline, CDR1 is SGHNT and CDR2 is YYREEE (reference sequence). The CDR3 contains 16 residues. The ends were cut back, 5 bases at V and 6 bases at J, with 20 bases in the middle. The CDR3 reads CASRPEGGAESGELFF. DNA of the CDR3: TGTGCCAGCAGGCCTGAGGGGGGCGCCGAATCCGGGGAGCTGTTTTTT.

There are a few counts of this clonotype. The genes are TRBV6-5 and TRBJ2-2; 10 nucleotides align to TRBD2. Losses at the gene ends were 4 bases for V and 4 bases for J; bases not matched to a gene: 9. The V gene's germline CDR1 is MNHEY and CDR2 SVGAGI. This CDR3 has 17 residues. CDR3 protein: CASSLLAGEESTGELFF. CDR3 DNA: TGTGCCAGCAGTTTGCTAGCGGGGGAGGAGAGCACCGGGGAGCTGTTTTTT.

This clonotype turned up a few times. The chain recombines TRBV24-1 with TRBJ1-1; D gene ambiguous. Germline-derived CDR1 and CDR2 are KGHDR and SFDVKD. Trimming stripped 4 bases from V and 1 base from J, with 6 bases between. The CDR3 sequence is 13 residues long. DNA of the CDR3: TGTGCCACCAGTGACGCAGGGAACACTGAAGCTTTCTTT. Its translation: CATSDAGNTEAFF.

The CDR3 here is CASSQGARAADYGYTF. Here the CDR3 DNA reads TGCGCCAGCAGCCAAGGGGCCAGGGCGGCCGACTATGGCTACACCTTC. The chain couples TRBV4-3 to TRBJ1-2; D may be TRBD1 (5 bases). CDR1 and CDR2 from the germline V gene are LGHNA and YSLEER. CDR3 length: 16 amino acids. V was cut by 1 base and J by 3 bases, with 15 bases left in between.

This clonotype showed up just a few times. This sequence joins TRBV6-2 or TRBV6-3 and TRBJ1-2, with a possible D match to TRBD1 (5 bases). In germline, CDR1 is MNHEY, CDR2 SVGEGT. This CDR3 has 13 residues. V gave up 6 bases and J gave up 8 bases, with 16 bases separating them. CDR3 in DNA: TGTGCCAGCAGACCGGGTGAGGGGATAGGCTACACCTTC. Its translation is CASRPGEGIGYTF.

The rearrangement uses TRBV7-2 and TRBJ1-4, with unresolved D. The germline gives CDR1 SGHTA, CDR2 FQGNSA. With 5 bases removed from V and 8 bases from J, the gap between germline ends came to 15 bases. CDR3 length equals 14 residues. Here the CDR3 DNA reads TGTGCCAGCAGCACCCAAAGGTGGGGAGAAAAACTGTTTTTT. Protein sequence: CASSTQRWGEKLFF.